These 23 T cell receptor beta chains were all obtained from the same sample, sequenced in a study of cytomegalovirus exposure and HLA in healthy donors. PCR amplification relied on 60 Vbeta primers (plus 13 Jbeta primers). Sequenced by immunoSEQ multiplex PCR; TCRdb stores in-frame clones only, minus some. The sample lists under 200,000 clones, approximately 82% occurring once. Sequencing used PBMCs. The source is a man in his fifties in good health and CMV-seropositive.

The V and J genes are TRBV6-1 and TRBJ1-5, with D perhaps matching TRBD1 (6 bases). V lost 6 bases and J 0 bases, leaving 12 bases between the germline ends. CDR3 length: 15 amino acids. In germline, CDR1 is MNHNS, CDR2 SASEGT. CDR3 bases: TGTGCCAGCAGACTCCAGGGGAATAGCAATCAGCCCCAGCATTTT. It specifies CASRLQGNSNQPQHF.

As DNA, the CDR3 is TGTGCCAGCAGCTTTTTTAAGGACAGGGGGCGCGAGCAGTACTTC. As protein: CASSFFKDRGREQYF. The chain has TRBV7-9 and TRBJ2-7; TRBD1 aligns across 11 bases. From germline, CDR1 is SEHNR and CDR2 FQNEAQ (reference sequence). Trimming cost V 3 bases and J 6 bases; bases outside gene matches: 7. There are 15 residues in the CDR3.

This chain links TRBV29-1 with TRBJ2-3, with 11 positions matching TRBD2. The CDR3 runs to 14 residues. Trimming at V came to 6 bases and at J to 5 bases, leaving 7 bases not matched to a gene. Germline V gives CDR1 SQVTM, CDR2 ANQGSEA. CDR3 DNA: TGCAGCGTGTTACTAGCGGGAGACGGAGATACGCAGTATTTT. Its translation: CSVLLAGDGDTQYF.

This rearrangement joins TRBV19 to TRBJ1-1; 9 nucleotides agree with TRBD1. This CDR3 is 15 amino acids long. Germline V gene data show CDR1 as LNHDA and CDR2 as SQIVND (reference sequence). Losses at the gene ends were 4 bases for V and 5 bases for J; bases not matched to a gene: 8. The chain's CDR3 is CASSTRDRVGTEAFF. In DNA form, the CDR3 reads TGTGCCAGTAGTACCCGGGACAGGGTGGGAACTGAAGCTTTCTTT.

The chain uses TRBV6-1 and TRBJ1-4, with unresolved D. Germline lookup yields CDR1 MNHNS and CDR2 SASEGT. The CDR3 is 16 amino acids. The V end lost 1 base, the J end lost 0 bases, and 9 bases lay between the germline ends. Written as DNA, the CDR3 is TGTGCCAGCAGTGAAGGGTACCGGGCAACTAATGAAAAACTGTTTTTT. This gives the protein CASSEGYRATNEKLFF.

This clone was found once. The CDR3 reads CASSLARGLAASNEQFF. CDR3 bases: TGTGCCAGCAGTTTAGCGCGTGGACTAGCAGCTTCCAATGAGCAGTTCTTC. The chain carries TRBV27 and TRBJ2-1, with 8 bases matching TRBD2. V dropped 2 bases and J dropped 6; count of bases not matched to a gene: 12. The CDR3 loop spans 17 amino acids. In germline, CDR1 is MNHEY, CDR2 SMNVEV (reference sequence).

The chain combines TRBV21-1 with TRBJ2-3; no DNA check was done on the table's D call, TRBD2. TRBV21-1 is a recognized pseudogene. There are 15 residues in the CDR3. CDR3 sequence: CASSKAGGSTDTQYF. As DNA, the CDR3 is TGTGCCAGCAGCAAAGCTGGCGGGAGCACAGATACGCAGTATTTT.

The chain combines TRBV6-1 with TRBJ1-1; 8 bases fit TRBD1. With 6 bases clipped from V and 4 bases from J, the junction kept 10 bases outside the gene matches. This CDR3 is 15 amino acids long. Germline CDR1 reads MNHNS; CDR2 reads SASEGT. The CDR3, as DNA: TGTGCCAGCAGCTTGGGCGACAGGGGAGGCACTGAAGCTTTCTTT. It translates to CASSLGDRGGTEAFF.

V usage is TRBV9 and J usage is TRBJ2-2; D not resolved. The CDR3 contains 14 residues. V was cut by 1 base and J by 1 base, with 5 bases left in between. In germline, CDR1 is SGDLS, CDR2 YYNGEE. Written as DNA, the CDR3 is TGTGCCAGCAGCGTACCCCAGAACACCGGGGAGCTGTTTTTT. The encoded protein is CASSVPQNTGELFF.

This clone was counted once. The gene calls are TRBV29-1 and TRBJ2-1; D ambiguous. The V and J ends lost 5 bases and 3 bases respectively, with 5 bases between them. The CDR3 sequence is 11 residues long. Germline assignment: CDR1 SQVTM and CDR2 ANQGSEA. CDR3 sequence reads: CSVPNYNEQFF. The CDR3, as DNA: TGCAGCGTTCCCAACTACAATGAGCAGTTCTTC.

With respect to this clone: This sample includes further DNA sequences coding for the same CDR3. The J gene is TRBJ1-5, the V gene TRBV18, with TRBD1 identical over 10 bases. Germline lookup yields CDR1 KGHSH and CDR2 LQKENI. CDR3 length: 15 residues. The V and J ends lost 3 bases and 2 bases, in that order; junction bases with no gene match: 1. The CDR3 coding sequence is TGTGCCAGCTCACCCGGGACAGGGGGCAATCAGCCCCAGCATTTT. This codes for CASSPGTGGNQPQHF.

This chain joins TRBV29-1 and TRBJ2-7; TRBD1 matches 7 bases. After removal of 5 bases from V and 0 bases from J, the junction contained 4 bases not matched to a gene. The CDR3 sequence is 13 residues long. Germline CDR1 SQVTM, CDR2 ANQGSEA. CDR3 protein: CSVKTGSSYEQYV. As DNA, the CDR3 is TGCAGCGTTAAGACAGGGAGCTCCTACGAGCAGTACGTC.

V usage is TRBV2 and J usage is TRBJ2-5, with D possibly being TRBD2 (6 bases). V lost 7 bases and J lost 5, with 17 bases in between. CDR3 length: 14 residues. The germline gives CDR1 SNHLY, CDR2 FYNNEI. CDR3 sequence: CASNRGGAWETQYF. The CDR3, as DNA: TGTGCCAGCAATCGAGGAGGGGCGTGGGAGACCCAGTACTTC.

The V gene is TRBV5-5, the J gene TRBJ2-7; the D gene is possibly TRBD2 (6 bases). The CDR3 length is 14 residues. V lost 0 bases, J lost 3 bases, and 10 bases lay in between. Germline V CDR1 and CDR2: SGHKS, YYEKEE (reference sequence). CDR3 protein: CASSLGLANYEQYV. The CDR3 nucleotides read TGTGCCAGCAGCTTGGGCCTAGCGAACTACGAGCAGTACGTC.

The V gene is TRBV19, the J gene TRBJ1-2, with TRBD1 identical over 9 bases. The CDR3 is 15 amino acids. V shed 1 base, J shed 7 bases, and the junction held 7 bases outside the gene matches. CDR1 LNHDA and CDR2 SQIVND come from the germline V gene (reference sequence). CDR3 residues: CASSIAETGGSGYTF. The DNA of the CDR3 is TGTGCCAGTAGTATAGCCGAGACAGGGGGTTCTGGCTACACCTTC. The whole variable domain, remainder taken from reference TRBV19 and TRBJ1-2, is DGGITQSPKYLFRKEGQNVTLSCEQNLNHDAMYWYRQDPGQGLRLIYYSQIVNDFQKGDIAEGYSVSREKKESFPLTVTSAQKNPTAFYLCASSIAETGGSGYTFGSGTRLTVV.

The CDR3 spells CASSFGQAYEQYF. The CDR3, as DNA: TGTGCCAGCAGTTTTGGCCAGGCCTACGAGCAGTACTTC. The chain links TRBV27 to TRBJ2-7; D is ambiguous. The CDR3 has 13 amino acids. CDR1 is MNHEY and CDR2 is SMNVEV in the germline V gene (reference sequence). The germline V and J ends were trimmed by 3 bases and 2 bases, with 8 bases remaining between them.

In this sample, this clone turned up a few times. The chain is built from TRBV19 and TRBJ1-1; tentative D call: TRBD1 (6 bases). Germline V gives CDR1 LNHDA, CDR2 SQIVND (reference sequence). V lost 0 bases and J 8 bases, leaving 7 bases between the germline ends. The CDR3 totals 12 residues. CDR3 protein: CASSIETGEAFF. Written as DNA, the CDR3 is TGTGCCAGTAGTATAGAGACAGGAGAAGCTTTCTTT. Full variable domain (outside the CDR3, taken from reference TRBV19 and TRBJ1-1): DGGITQSPKYLFRKEGQNVTLSCEQNLNHDAMYWYRQDPGQGLRLIYYSQIVNDFQKGDIAEGYSVSREKKESFPLTVTSAQKNPTAFYLCASSIETGEAFFGQGTRLTVV.

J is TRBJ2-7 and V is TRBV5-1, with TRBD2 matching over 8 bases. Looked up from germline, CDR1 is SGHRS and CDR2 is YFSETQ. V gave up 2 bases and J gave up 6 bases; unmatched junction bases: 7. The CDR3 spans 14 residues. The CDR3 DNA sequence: TGCGCCAGCAGCTTTAGCGGGGTTGGGTGCGAGCAGTACTTC. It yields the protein CASSFSGVGCEQYF.

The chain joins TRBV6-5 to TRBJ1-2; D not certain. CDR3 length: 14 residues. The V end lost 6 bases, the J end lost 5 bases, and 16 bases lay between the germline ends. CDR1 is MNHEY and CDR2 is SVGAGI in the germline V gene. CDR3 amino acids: CASSPRKGEYGYTF. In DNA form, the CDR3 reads TGTGCCAGCAGCCCTAGGAAGGGAGAATATGGCTACACCTTC.

The CDR3 is CASSFGQGWETQYF. DNA of the CDR3: TGTGCCAGCAGTTTCGGTCAGGGCTGGGAGACCCAGTACTTC. The rearrangement joins TRBV27 to TRBJ2-5, with D perhaps TRBD1 (5 bases). In germline, CDR1 is MNHEY, CDR2 SMNVEV (reference sequence). CDR3 size: 14 residues. V lost 3 bases, J lost 5 bases, and 13 bases lay in between.

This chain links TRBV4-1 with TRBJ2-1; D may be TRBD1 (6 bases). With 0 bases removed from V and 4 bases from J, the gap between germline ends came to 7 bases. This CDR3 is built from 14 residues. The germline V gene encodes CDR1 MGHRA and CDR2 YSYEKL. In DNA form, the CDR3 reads TGCGCCAGCAGCCAAGATAGGGGGTACAATGAGCAGTTCTTC. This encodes CASSQDRGYNEQFF.

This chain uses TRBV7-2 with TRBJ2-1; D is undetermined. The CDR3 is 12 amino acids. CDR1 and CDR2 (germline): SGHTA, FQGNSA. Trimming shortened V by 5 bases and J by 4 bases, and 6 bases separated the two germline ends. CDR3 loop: CASSVTYNEQFF. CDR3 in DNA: TGTGCCAGCAGCGTGACTTACAATGAGCAGTTCTTC.

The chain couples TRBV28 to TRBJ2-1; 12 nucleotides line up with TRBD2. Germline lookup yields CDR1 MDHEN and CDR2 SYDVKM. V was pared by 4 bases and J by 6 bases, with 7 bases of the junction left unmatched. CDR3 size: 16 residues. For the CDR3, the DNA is TGTGCCAGCAGTTCCCTAGCGGGGGGGCCCCCCAATGAGCAGTTCTTC. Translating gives CASSSLAGGPPNEQFF.